Presented here are 21 T cell receptor beta chains from one specimen sequenced in a study of control samples from healthy donors and cancer patients. Sequencing was performed with immunoSEQ multiplex PCR; in TCRdb, only in-frame clones are kept and a portion is missing. The profile shows some 49,000 clones, roughly 85% of them singletons. Sequencing was performed on PBMCs. These receptors were taken from a woman between 50 and 59 years old with lung cancer.

The J gene is TRBJ2-3, the V gene TRBV2; 8 nucleotides align to TRBD2. CDR3 size: 16 residues. Germline-derived CDR1 and CDR2 are SNHLY and FYNNEI. Trimming cost V 8 bases and J 6 bases; bases outside gene matches: 16. CDR3 nucleotides: TGTGCCAGCTCAACCCGGGGGGGGGAGATCCAGGATACGCAGTATTTT. Translating it yields CASSTRGGEIQDTQYF.

This clone has a handful of counts. This chain connects TRBV7-2 to TRBJ2-7; D possibly matches TRBD1 or TRBD2 (6 bases each). Looked up from germline, CDR1 is SGHTA and CDR2 is FQGNSA. CDR3 length equals 14 residues. Trimming removed 0 bases from V and 2 bases from J, with 8 bases in between. CDR3 sequence (DNA): TGTGCCAGCAGCTTAGCGGAGGGGGCCTACGAGCAGTACTTC. Amino acid sequence: CASSLAEGAYEQYF.

V is TRBV19 and J is TRBJ2-2; no reliable D call. Germline V gene data show CDR1 as LNHDA and CDR2 as SQIVND (reference sequence). Trimming shortened V by 1 base and J by 1 base, and 10 bases separated the two germline ends. This CDR3 region has 16 residues. This CDR3 reads CASSIVGSLNTGELFF. CDR3 DNA sequence: TGTGCCAGTAGTATAGTGGGTAGCTTGAACACCGGGGAGCTGTTTTTT.

The CDR3 here is CASSPGPITGELFF. Written as DNA, the CDR3 is TGTGCCAGCAGCCCGGGTCCTATCACCGGGGAGCTGTTTTTT. The genes are TRBV11-2 and TRBJ2-2, with D unresolved. The CDR3 loop spans 14 amino acids. Trimming cost V 5 bases and J 4 bases, with 11 bases left between them. Germline CDR1 reads SGHAT; CDR2 reads FQNNGV.

This clone was detected only a few times. The chain carries TRBV11-3 and TRBJ2-3; D may be TRBD2 (6 bases). Germline CDR1 is SGHNT and CDR2 is YENEEA. The V end was cut by 5 bases, the J end by 3 bases, with 21 bases between. The CDR3 sequence is 17 residues long. CDR3 loop: CASSPGLQSTVTDTQYF. CDR3 bases: TGTGCCAGCAGCCCAGGACTACAATCCACCGTGACAGATACGCAGTATTTT.

This chain links TRBV5-1 with TRBJ2-5; D remains ambiguous. V gave up 0 bases and J gave up 5 bases, with 14 bases separating them. This CDR3 comprises 15 residues. CDR1 and CDR2 (germline): SGHRS, YFSETQ. The DNA of the CDR3 is TGCGCCAGCAGCTTGGGACCCCGGCAGGTGGAGACCCAGTACTTC. Translation gives CASSLGPRQVETQYF.

The chain combines TRBV7-2 with TRBJ2-1; no firm D call. The germline gives CDR1 SGHTA, CDR2 FQGNSA. This CDR3 spans 14 amino acids. Trimming removed 5 bases at V and 2 bases at J, with 10 bases between. The CDR3: CASSPGIPYNEQFF. In nucleotides, the CDR3 is TGTGCCAGCAGCCCTGGCATACCCTACAATGAGCAGTTCTTC.

The chain carries TRBV10-3 and TRBJ2-2, with D unclear. This CDR3 comprises 11 residues. Trimming took off 4 bases at V and 5 bases at J, with 2 bases between the two ends. Germline loops: CDR1 ENHRY, CDR2 SYGVKD. The CDR3, as DNA: TGTGCCATCAGTGCTACCGGGGAGCTGTTTTTT. Encoded protein: CAISATGELFF.

The chain links TRBV19 to TRBJ2-1; 8 nucleotides line up with TRBD2. Trimming took 3 bases from V and 5 from J; bases not matched to a gene: 3. CDR1 is LNHDA, CDR2 SQIVND, per germline (reference sequence). The CDR3 sequence is 14 residues long. CDR3 sequence reads: CASSIQLADNEQFF. CDR3 in DNA: TGTGCCAGTAGTATCCAACTAGCGGACAATGAGCAGTTCTTC.

This clone was detected only once. The rearrangement uses TRBV28 and TRBJ2-5; D is unresolved. Germline V lookup: CDR1 MDHEN, CDR2 SYDVKM. V was pared by 6 bases and J by 1 base, with 15 bases between. This CDR3 is 15 amino acids long. CDR3 DNA sequence: TGTGCCAGCAGCTCCGGAAGGAATTTCCAAGAGACCCAGTACTTC. Amino acid sequence: CASSSGRNFQETQYF.

This rearrangement joins TRBV6-5 to TRBJ1-1; unclear D gene. The CDR3 length is 15 residues. Trimming shortened V by 5 bases and J by 6 bases, and 19 bases separated the two germline ends. Germline V gene lookup returns CDR1 MNHEY and CDR2 SVGAGI. CDR3 in DNA: TGTGCCAGCAGTCGCCGACGACCGGAGGTGGCTGAAGCTTTCTTT. Translation gives CASSRRRPEVAEAFF.

V usage is TRBV7-3 and J usage is TRBJ1-5, with unresolved D. This CDR3 region has 16 residues. The germline V and J ends were trimmed by 5 bases and 1 base, with 15 bases remaining between them. Germline V lookup: CDR1 SGHTA, CDR2 FQGTGA. CDR3 coding DNA: TGTGCCAGCAGCATCCGGGCCCAAGAGAGCAATCAGCCCCAGCATTTT. The encoded protein is CASSIRAQESNQPQHF.

The chain couples TRBV5-6 to TRBJ1-2; weak D call: TRBD1 (5 bases). Trimming cost V 1 base and J 7 bases, with 23 bases left between them. Germline lookup yields CDR1 SGHDT and CDR2 YYEEEE. The CDR3 consists of 17 residues. CDR3 residues: CASSLSGARQRISGYTF. The DNA of the CDR3 is TGTGCCAGCAGCTTGAGTGGGGCGAGACAGAGGATATCTGGCTACACCTTC.

This clone occurred a few times. This chain connects TRBV5-5 to TRBJ2-3; D remains unclear. The CDR3 runs 15 residues. From germline, CDR1 is SGHKS and CDR2 YYEKEE (reference sequence). V lost 4 bases and J lost 2, with 14 bases in between. The CDR3 DNA reads TGTGCCAGCAGCCTCGGCGTAGGTTCCACAGATACGCAGTATTTT. It translates to CASSLGVGSTDTQYF. The entire variable domain, with the rest obtained from reference TRBV5-5 and TRBJ2-3, is as follows: DAGVTQSPTHLIKTRGQQVTLRCSPISGHKSVSWYQQVLGQGPQFIFQYYEKEERGRGNFPDRFSARQFPNYSSELNVNALLLGDSALYLCASSLGVGSTDTQYFGPGTRLTVL.

This clone was recorded only once. CDR3 DNA: TGTGCCAGTAGTATTCCGGGACAGGTTAACTATGGCTACACCTTC. This encodes CASSIPGQVNYGYTF. The rearrangement links TRBV19 to TRBJ1-2; 8 nucleotides line up with TRBD1. Germline V CDR1 and CDR2: LNHDA, SQIVND (reference sequence). The V gene end was trimmed by 3 bases and the J gene end by 1 base; junction bases not matched to a gene: 4. CDR3 length equals 15 residues. Full variable domain (outside the CDR3, taken from reference TRBV19 and TRBJ1-2): DGGITQSPKYLFRKEGQNVTLSCEQNLNHDAMYWYRQDPGQGLRLIYYSQIVNDFQKGDIAEGYSVSREKKESFPLTVTSAQKNPTAFYLCASSIPGQVNYGYTFGSGTRLTVV.

This clone was recorded once. The chain links TRBV19 to TRBJ1-1; D possibly corresponds to TRBD1 (5 bases). The V and J ends lost 11 bases and 3 bases respectively, with 13 bases between them. This CDR3 has 12 amino acids. Germline CDR1 and CDR2: LNHDA and SQIVND (reference sequence). CDR3 in amino acids: CAVEGSHTEAFF. DNA for the CDR3: TGTGCCGTAGAGGGGAGTCACACTGAAGCTTTCTTT.

The rearrangement links TRBV6-2 or TRBV6-3 to TRBJ2-7; weak D call: TRBD1 (5 bases). CDR1 is MNHEY and CDR2 is SVGEGT in the germline V gene. Trimming removed 0 bases from V and 2 bases from J, with 5 bases in between. The length of the CDR3 is 13 residues. Written as DNA, the CDR3 is TGTGCCAGCAGTTACTCAGGGGCCTACGAGCAGTACTTC. It codes for CASSYSGAYEQYF.

V gene TRBV5-1 combines with J gene TRBJ1-1, with D unclear. V lost 1 base to trimming and J lost 0 bases, with 7 bases between them. Looked up from germline, CDR1 is SGHRS and CDR2 is YFSETQ. The CDR3 is 14 residues long. The DNA of the CDR3 is TGCGCCAGCAGCTTGTACAGCATGAACACTGAAGCTTTCTTT. This gives the protein CASSLYSMNTEAFF.

The V gene is TRBV3-1 (or the pseudogene TRBV3-2), the J gene TRBJ1-1; D unclear. This CDR3 has 13 amino acids. From germline, CDR1 is LGHDT and CDR2 YNNKEL (reference sequence). V gave up 1 base and J gave up 5 bases, with 8 bases separating them. The CDR3 is CASSQGQETEAFF. CDR3 sequence (DNA): TGTGCCAGCAGCCAAGGACAAGAGACTGAAGCTTTCTTT.

The CDR3 loop is CASSSRGGTEAFF. CDR3 coding DNA: TGTGCCAGCTCATCGAGGGGAGGAACTGAAGCTTTCTTT. The chain combines TRBV18 with TRBJ1-1, with D tentatively TRBD1 (5 bases). The CDR3 covers 13 residues. Trimming stripped 5 bases from V and 5 bases from J, with 12 bases between. Germline CDR1 KGHSH, CDR2 LQKENI.

This clone was seen a single time. The rearrangement links TRBV7-2 to TRBJ2-7; D possibly corresponds to TRBD1 (6 bases). Germline lookup yields CDR1 SGHTA and CDR2 FQGNSA. This CDR3 has 13 residues. V was trimmed by 6 bases and J by 5 bases, leaving 14 bases between them. The CDR3 reads CASSSNRVHEQYF. CDR3 coding DNA: TGTGCCAGCAGTTCGAACAGGGTCCACGAGCAGTACTTC.